This TCR beta chain was observed in a study of cytomegalovirus exposure and HLA in healthy donors. Across the whole study: Out of about 170 million T cells, an earlier analysis found fewer than 140 million unique TCR beta sequences in total. General study findings and limits: The authors assumed roughly uniform sequencing depth across donors for presence/absence analyses. TCR beta sequences reportedly predicted most subjects' HLA-A and HLA-B alleles accurately.

To note about this clone: Its target is unknown.

The PCR used 60 Vbeta and 13 Jbeta primers. Assay used: immunoSEQ multiplex PCR; TCRdb lists only in-frame clones, some missing. The sample holds about 180,000 clones, around 80% seen once. CDR1 and CDR2 from the germline V gene are LNHNV and YYDKDF (reference sequence). CDR3 length: 16 amino acids. V dropped 0 bases and J dropped 4 bases, with 12 bases sitting between them. The sample comprised PBMCs. The receptor was isolated from a woman in her 50s in good health and CMV-seronegative. This rearrangement joins TRBV15 to TRBJ2-2; D is perhaps TRBD2 (5 bases). CDR3 protein: CATSREYAAGTGELFF. The CDR3, as DNA: TGTGCCACCAGCAGAGAGTACGCGGCGGGCACCGGGGAGCTGTTTTTT.